Presented here are 25 T cell receptor beta chains from one specimen sequenced in a study of cytomegalovirus exposure and HLA in healthy donors. Primers included in the PCR were 60 Vbeta and 13 Jbeta primers. Sequencing used immunoSEQ multiplex PCR; TCRdb keeps in-frame clones, though not all of them. The table includes around 170,000 clones, around 85% detected once. The specimen was PBMCs. Receptors were obtained from a man in his fifties in good health and CMV-seropositive.

This clone was seen just once. The J gene is TRBJ2-7, the V gene TRBV4-3; D ambiguous. Per the germline V gene, CDR1 is LGHNA and CDR2 is YSLEER. Trimming removed 4 bases at V and 1 base at J, with 14 bases between. The CDR3 contains 15 residues. CDR3 nucleotides: TGCGCCAGCAGCCCCGTAGTTGGAGATTCCTACGAGCAGTACTTC. It is translated as CASSPVVGDSYEQYF.

The rearrangement links TRBV28 to TRBJ2-5, with D possibly being TRBD1 (6 bases). The CDR3 spans 14 residues. Germline CDR1 reads MDHEN; CDR2 reads SYDVKM. V dropped 3 bases and J dropped 2 bases, with 10 bases sitting between them. The CDR3 sequence is CASSFSGQQETQYF. CDR3 in DNA: TGTGCCAGCAGTTTCTCAGGACAGCAAGAGACCCAGTACTTC.

This chain links TRBV7-9 with TRBJ1-2; 8 nucleotides agree with TRBD1. The CDR3 is 15 amino acids. The V gene end was trimmed by 5 bases and the J gene end by 8 bases; junction bases not matched to a gene: 13. The germline gives CDR1 SEHNR, CDR2 FQNEAQ (reference sequence). The CDR3 coding sequence is TGTGCCAGCAGCCCGCCGGGGCAGGGGGCTGAGGGCTACACCTTC. It translates to CASSPPGQGAEGYTF.

This rearrangement joins TRBV20-1 to TRBJ2-3; D unresolved. This CDR3 spans 11 amino acids. CDR1 is DFQATT, CDR2 SNEGSKA, per germline (reference sequence). V lost 1 base to trimming and J lost 6 bases, with 5 bases between them. CDR3 region: CSARGIDTQYF. The CDR3 nucleotides read TGCAGTGCTAGAGGTATTGATACGCAGTATTTT.

The chain joins TRBV10-3 to TRBJ1-2, with D possibly TRBD1 on 6 matching bases. The V gene lost 6 bases and the J gene lost 5 bases, with 13 bases spanning the gap. Germline CDR1 and CDR2: ENHRY and SYGVKD. CDR3 length: 13 residues. CDR3 bases: TGTGCCATCAGGGGTGCAGGGGATTATGGCTACACCTTC. Translating gives CAIRGAGDYGYTF.

The chain carries TRBV29-1 and TRBJ1-1, with 7 bases that match TRBD1. In germline, CDR1 is SQVTM, CDR2 ANQGSEA. V shed 6 bases and J 4 bases; nucleotides not matched to a gene: 5. The CDR3 is 12 amino acids. The CDR3 sequence is CSVQGGFTEAFF. CDR3 bases: TGCAGCGTGCAAGGGGGCTTCACTGAAGCTTTCTTT.

This sequence joins TRBV28 and TRBJ1-5; 7 bases fit TRBD1. The length of the CDR3 is 15 residues. Trimming took 10 bases from V and 2 from J; bases not matched to a gene: 11. CDR1 and CDR2 (germline): MDHEN, SYDVKM. Written as DNA, the CDR3 is TGTGCCACCCTGGGACAGCTCCTCGGCAATCAGCCCCAGCATTTT. Translated, it gives CATLGQLLGNQPQHF.

The chain combines TRBV4-1 with TRBJ1-1; D unresolved. V was shortened by 1 base and J by 0 bases, with 9 bases between the two germline ends. The germline gives CDR1 MGHRA, CDR2 YSYEKL. This CDR3 comprises 15 residues. The CDR3 DNA is TGCGCCAGCAGCCAAGTTTCTAGTATGAACACTGAAGCTTTCTTT. Translation gives CASSQVSSMNTEAFF.

The J gene is TRBJ2-7, the V gene TRBV6-1; D gene uncertain. Deletions cut 4 bases from V and 8 bases from J, with 12 bases between. Germline-derived CDR1 and CDR2 are MNHNS and SASEGT. This CDR3 is 12 amino acids long. The CDR3 spells CASSVSEAQQYF. DNA for the CDR3: TGTGCCAGCAGTGTCTCCGAGGCTCAGCAGTACTTC.

This rearrangement joins TRBV6-1 to TRBJ2-7; 7 bases are shared with TRBD2. Germline CDR1 is MNHNS and CDR2 is SASEGT. Losses at the gene ends were 3 bases for V and 3 bases for J; bases not matched to a gene: 2. This CDR3 is built from 13 residues. This chain's CDR3 is CASSEGGFYEQYF. The CDR3, as DNA: TGTGCCAGCAGTGAGGGGGGGTTCTACGAGCAGTACTTC.

CDR3 bases: TGTGCCAGCAGCTTAGGGGGACAGTCGACTGAAGCTTTCTTT. This gives the protein CASSLGGQSTEAFF. The genes are TRBV7-9 and TRBJ1-1; TRBD1 matches at 7 bases. Germline CDR1 SEHNR, CDR2 FQNEAQ (reference sequence). The CDR3 loop spans 14 amino acids. V gave up 1 base and J gave up 5 bases; unmatched junction bases: 4.

The chain combines TRBV7-2 with TRBJ2-1; 11 bases fit TRBD2. The ends lost 1 base at V and 4 bases at J; junction bases unmatched: 6. Germline CDR1 SGHTA, CDR2 FQGNSA. The CDR3 length is 17 residues. DNA for the CDR3: TGTGCCAGCAGCTTAGGTTCTCTAGCGGGGGGATACAATGAGCAGTTCTTC. This encodes CASSLGSLAGGYNEQFF.

V is TRBV6-1 and J is TRBJ1-6; D ambiguous. The germline gives CDR1 MNHNS, CDR2 SASEGT. The CDR3 extends over 13 amino acids. V lost 10 bases and J lost 9, with 16 bases in between. The CDR3 loop is CATHLSGGSPLHF. CDR3 DNA sequence: TGTGCCACCCATTTATCCGGAGGTTCACCCCTCCACTTT.

V and J are TRBV2 and TRBJ1-5, with no clear D. From germline, CDR1 is SNHLY and CDR2 FYNNEI. This CDR3 spans 13 amino acids. V was shortened by 7 bases and J by 7 bases, with 14 bases between the two germline ends. The CDR3 coding sequence is TGTGCCAGCAACTCCCTCCCGGGGCAGCCCCAGCATTTT. Translating gives CASNSLPGQPQHF. Together with reference TRBV2 and TRBJ1-5, the CDR3 gives the full variable domain: EPEVTQTPSHQVTQMGQEVILRCVPISNHLYFYWYRQILGQKVEFLVSFYNNEISEKSEIFDDQFSVERPDGSNFTLKIRSTKLEDSAMYFCASNSLPGQPQHFGDGTRLSIL.

In its sample, this clone was seen once. This chain links TRBV12-5 with TRBJ2-7; TRBD2 aligns across 10 bases. The J segment lost 3 bases and the V segment lost 0 bases, leaving 8 bases of the junction unmatched. The CDR3 is 17 amino acids. The germline gives CDR1 LGHNT, CDR2 FRNRAP. CDR3 sequence (DNA): TGTGCTAGTGGTTTGGTAGGGACTAGCGAGAGTATCTACGAGCAGTACTTC. Its translation: CASGLVGTSESIYEQYF.

The rearrangement links TRBV7-6 to TRBJ2-3; 8 nucleotides align to TRBD2. This CDR3 region has 17 residues. V shed 2 bases and J 4 bases; nucleotides not matched to a gene: 11. Germline V gene lookup returns CDR1 SGHVS and CDR2 FNYEAQ. The CDR3 DNA is TGTGCCAGCAGCTTATCCCCCGCGGGAGGCAACCCAGATACGCAGTATTTT. Amino acids: CASSLSPAGGNPDTQYF.

The chain joins TRBV6-5 to TRBJ1-1, with no clear D. CDR3 size: 14 residues. Germline CDR1 is MNHEY and CDR2 is SVGAGI. V was trimmed by 4 bases and J by 2 bases, leaving 11 bases between them. The CDR3 DNA reads as TGTGCCAGCAGTTGGGCAGGCTCTAACACTGAAGCTTTCTTT. It codes for CASSWAGSNTEAFF.

The genes are TRBV15 and TRBJ2-4; 11 bases map to TRBD1. The CDR3 spans 15 residues. Germline values: CDR1 LNHNV, CDR2 YYDKDF (reference sequence). V lost 8 bases and J lost 0; bases outside the gene matches: 3. The CDR3 DNA reads as TGTGCCACCGCGGGACAGGGGGTAGCCAAAAACATTCAGTACTTC. Translation: CATAGQGVAKNIQYF. Based on the CDR3 plus reference TRBV15 and TRBJ2-4, the full variable domain is DAMVIQNPRYQVTQFGKPVTLSCSQTLNHNVMYWYQQKSSQAPKLLFHYYDKDFNNEADTPDNFQSRRPNTSFCFLDIRSPGLGDTAMYLCATAGQGVAKNIQYFGAGTRLSVL.

This clone was recorded only once. The CDR3 loop reads CSVEVGRGQPQHF. CDR3 DNA sequence: TGCAGCGTTGAAGTTGGCAGGGGTCAGCCCCAGCATTTT. V gene TRBV29-1 combines with J gene TRBJ1-5, with a weak D call TRBD1 (6 bases). Trimming removed 1 base at V and 6 bases at J, with 10 bases between. The CDR3 loop spans 13 amino acids. Germline V lookup: CDR1 SQVTM, CDR2 ANQGSEA.

The chain's CDR3 is CASSLDPRNEQFF. In nucleotides, the CDR3 is TGTGCCAGCAGCTTAGACCCCCGGAATGAGCAGTTCTTC. V and J are TRBV7-6 and TRBJ2-1, with D hard to call. Trimming cost V 1 base and J 7 bases, with 8 bases left between them. Germline values: CDR1 SGHVS, CDR2 FNYEAQ. There are 13 residues in the CDR3.

This rearrangement joins TRBV30 to TRBJ1-1; D unclear. The germline CDR1 and CDR2 sequences are GTSNPN and SVGIG (reference sequence). V lost 3 bases and J 5 bases, leaving 13 bases between the germline ends. The CDR3 length is 13 residues. The CDR3 coding sequence is TGTGCCTGGAGCTGGGCAGGCAGTACTGAAGCTTTCTTT. It encodes CAWSWAGSTEAFF.

This chain uses TRBV13 with TRBJ2-3, with a weak D call TRBD2 (6 bases). Germline V gene lookup returns CDR1 PRHDT and CDR2 FYEKMQ (reference sequence). Trimming took off 0 bases at V and 4 bases at J, with 14 bases between the two ends. The CDR3 has 16 residues. CDR3 DNA sequence: TGTGCCAGCAGCTTAGGCCGAGGGCGGGATGCAGATACGCAGTATTTT. It encodes CASSLGRGRDADTQYF.

The chain joins TRBV10-3 to TRBJ2-7, with 10 bases fitting TRBD2. Per germline, CDR1 ENHRY and CDR2 SYGVKD. V lost 11 bases and J lost 3; bases outside the gene matches: 7. There are 13 residues in the CDR3. This CDR3 reads CAVASGGIYEQYF. The CDR3 region has the DNA TGTGCCGTCGCTAGCGGGGGCATCTACGAGCAGTACTTC.

V and J are TRBV6-5 and TRBJ2-1, with unresolved D. The CDR3 sequence is 15 residues long. Germline V gives CDR1 MNHEY, CDR2 SVGAGI. Trimming pared 6 bases from V and 0 bases from J, leaving 12 bases between. CDR3 sequence reads: CASRLATSSYNEQFF. CDR3 sequence (DNA): TGTGCCAGCAGACTCGCAACGAGCTCCTACAATGAGCAGTTCTTC.

This rearrangement joins TRBV4-2 to TRBJ2-2; D is perhaps TRBD2 (5 bases). The V end lost 2 bases, the J end lost 1 base, and 8 bases lay between the germline ends. CDR1 and CDR2 (germline): LGHNA, YNFKEQ. The CDR3 runs 15 residues. CDR3: CASSQPGLNTGELFF. The CDR3 region has the DNA TGTGCCAGCAGCCAACCCGGACTGAACACCGGGGAGCTGTTTTTT.